The 9 T cell receptor beta chains in this list originate from one sample, sequenced in a study of OX40 agonist ivuxolimab in advanced cancers. Sequenced by immunoSEQ multiplex PCR; TCRdb stores in-frame clones only, minus some. The table shows 50,000 to 70,000 clones, with around 93% occurring only once. Specimen: CD4+ or CD8+ T cells sorted from blood, collected in a trial of the OX40 agonist ivuxolimab. The source is an adult with an advanced solid tumor such as melanoma, head and neck, liver or kidney cancer.

This chain uses TRBV7-9 with TRBJ1-2, with D tentatively TRBD1 (5 bases). The CDR3 is 14 residues long. Germline CDR1 is SEHNR and CDR2 is FQNEAQ (reference sequence). V lost 8 bases, J lost 4 bases, and 17 bases lay in between. CDR3 in amino acids: CASFSDGGPYGYTF. The CDR3, as DNA: TGTGCCAGCTTTTCGGACGGGGGTCCCTATGGCTACACCTTC.

V and J are TRBV19 and TRBJ1-1; tentatively, D is TRBD1 (6 bases). V was clipped by 6 bases and J by 1 base, with 9 bases between them. This CDR3 comprises 13 residues. The V gene's germline CDR1 is LNHDA and CDR2 SQIVND (reference sequence). The CDR3 nucleotides are TGTGCCAGTAGCCTACAGGGGAACACTGAAGCTTTCTTT. The encoded protein is CASSLQGNTEAFF.

V is TRBV19 and J is TRBJ2-7; D is perhaps TRBD1 (6 bases). In germline, CDR1 is LNHDA, CDR2 SQIVND (reference sequence). This CDR3 comprises 14 residues. Trimming stripped 4 bases from V and 2 bases from J, with 12 bases between. The DNA of the CDR3 is TGTGCCAGTAGTAGGGGGCCCGTCCCCTACGAGCAGTACTTC. Protein product: CASSRGPVPYEQYF.

V and J are TRBV7-2 and TRBJ2-4, with D possibly matching TRBD2 (6 bases). CDR1 is SGHTA, CDR2 FQGNSA, per germline. The V gene lost 3 bases and the J gene lost 3 bases, with 9 bases spanning the gap. This CDR3 has 14 amino acids. The CDR3 region has the DNA TGTGCCAGCAGCTTCGGGGGAGACAAAAACATTCAGTACTTC. The encoded protein is CASSFGGDKNIQYF.

The chain employs TRBV5-1 and TRBJ2-1; perhaps TRBD2 as D (5 bases). Germline lookup yields CDR1 SGHRS and CDR2 YFSETQ. The CDR3 is 15 residues long. The ends were cut back, 0 bases at V and 4 bases at J, with 11 bases in the middle. In DNA form, the CDR3 reads TGCGCCAGCAGCTTGGTTAGCGAGATGTACAATGAGCAGTTCTTC. It yields the protein CASSLVSEMYNEQFF.

Points on this clone: One end of the junction is discordant with germline, which a read error may explain. The chain carries TRBV6-5 and TRBJ2-7; D tentatively fits TRBD1 or TRBD2 (5 bases each). This CDR3 contains 15 residues. Germline V lookup: CDR1 MNHEY, CDR2 SVGAGI. The CDR3 region is CASSYSWGSVDKYRF. In nucleotides, the CDR3 is TGTGCCAGCAGTTACTCGTGGGGGTCGGTGGACAAATATCGCTTC.

This clone was counted between two and nine times. The chain carries TRBV10-3 and TRBJ1-5; 7 nucleotides agree with TRBD1. V lost 5 bases and J lost 7; bases outside the gene matches: 5. The germline CDR1 and CDR2 sequences are ENHRY and SYGVKD. This CDR3 has 13 residues. The CDR3 loop reads CAISQGDPQPQHF. In nucleotides, the CDR3 is TGTGCCATCAGTCAGGGGGATCCCCAGCCCCAGCATTTT.

V and J are TRBV5-8 and TRBJ2-7; unclear D gene. Per the germline V gene, CDR1 is SGHTS and CDR2 is YDEGEE. V lost 4 bases, J lost 2 bases, and 22 bases lay in between. The CDR3 is 17 amino acids. CDR3 residues: CASSRTRAPVTPYEQYF. The CDR3 DNA is TGTGCCAGCAGCCGAACCCGGGCCCCAGTGACGCCCTACGAGCAGTACTTC.

The rearrangement uses TRBV6-5 and TRBJ1-2, with D possibly matching TRBD1 (5 bases). Germline-derived CDR1 and CDR2 are MNHEY and SVGAGI. Trimming pared 6 bases from V and 8 bases from J, leaving 22 bases between. The CDR3 loop spans 15 amino acids. The CDR3 sequence: CASSSGTGADAGYTF. DNA of the CDR3: TGTGCCAGCAGCTCCGGCACAGGAGCTGACGCCGGCTACACCTTC.